This TCR beta chain derives from a study of Graves' ophthalmopathy and Graves' hyperthyroidism. Concerning this clonotype itself: The target antigen is unknown.

Findings of the study overall: For predicting ophthalmopathy progression, the model had around 64% sensitivity and under 85% specificity.

RNA transcripts provided the template for amplifying TCR beta CDR3 regions. HTBI-primed first-round RT-PCR preceded second-round multiplex PCR. From the multiplex PCR reads, TCRdb called clonotypes with MiXCR, one entry per CDR3 protein. The data contain a few hundred thousand distinct CDR3 sequences, less than 40% of them singletons. Certain patients, namely those with other autoimmune diseases, uncontrolled infections, pregnancy or lactation, were excluded. This CDR3 comprises 15 residues. CDR1 is SGHRS and CDR2 is YFSETQ in the germline V gene. The V gene lost 1 base and the J gene lost 4 bases, with 11 bases spanning the gap.

This chain uses TRBV5-1 with TRBJ1-4; D is possibly TRBD1 (6 bases). The sequence derives from an adult man with Graves' hyperthyroidism. Sequenced material: peripheral blood or thyroid tissue (not recorded which). The CDR3 nucleotides read TGCGCCAGCAGCTTGATGGGGGCATATAATGAAAAACTGTTTTTT. Its translation: CASSLMGAYNEKLFF.